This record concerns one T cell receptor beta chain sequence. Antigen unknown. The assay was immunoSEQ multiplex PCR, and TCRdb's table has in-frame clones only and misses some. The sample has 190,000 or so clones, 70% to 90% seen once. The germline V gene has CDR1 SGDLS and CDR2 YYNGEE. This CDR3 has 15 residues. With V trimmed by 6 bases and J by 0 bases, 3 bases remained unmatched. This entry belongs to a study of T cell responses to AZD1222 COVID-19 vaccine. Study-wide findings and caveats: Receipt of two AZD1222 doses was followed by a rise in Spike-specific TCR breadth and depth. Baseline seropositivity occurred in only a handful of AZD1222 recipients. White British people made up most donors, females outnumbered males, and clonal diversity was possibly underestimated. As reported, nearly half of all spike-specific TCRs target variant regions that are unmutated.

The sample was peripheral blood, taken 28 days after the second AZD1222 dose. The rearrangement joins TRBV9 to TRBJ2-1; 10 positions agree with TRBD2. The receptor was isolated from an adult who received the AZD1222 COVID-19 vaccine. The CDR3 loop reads CASNPSGGSYNEQFF. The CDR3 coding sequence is TGTGCCAGCAACCCTAGCGGGGGCTCCTACAATGAGCAGTTCTTC. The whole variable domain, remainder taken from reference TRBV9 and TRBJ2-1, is DSGVTQTPKHLITATGQRVTLRCSPRSGDLSVYWYQQSLDQGLQFLIQYYNGEERAKGNILERFSAQQFPDLHSELNLSSLELGDSALYFCASNPSGGSYNEQFFGPGTRLTVL.